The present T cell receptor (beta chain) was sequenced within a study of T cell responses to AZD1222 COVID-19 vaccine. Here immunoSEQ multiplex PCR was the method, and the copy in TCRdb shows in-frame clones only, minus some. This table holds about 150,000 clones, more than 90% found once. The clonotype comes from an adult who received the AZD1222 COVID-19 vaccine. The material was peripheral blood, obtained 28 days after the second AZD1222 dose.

The CDR3 reads CASSPPTRVRTF. In DNA form, the CDR3 reads TGTGCCAGCAGTCCGCCGACAAGAGTACGGACCTTC. The chain joins TRBV27 to TRBJ1-2; D remains unclear. Germline CDR1 and CDR2: MNHEY and SMNVEV (reference sequence). V was cut by 5 bases and J by 14 bases, with 18 bases left in between. This CDR3 has 12 residues.